This T cell receptor (beta chain) derives from a study of T cell repertoires in cytomegalovirus infection (dated by TCRdb to the late 2010s). Describing the broader study: Because public TCR beta signatures pointed to carriage of CMV infection together with the matching HLA type, the HLA type of each donor mattered for the analysis.

The table lists this clonotype with a few counts. It has no known antigen specificity. There are no base qualities to consult, and no much larger clone falls within one base. The sequencer listed for this sample is Illumina HiSeq 1500. TCRdb cleaned the public reads at Q25 with fastp, built clones with MiXCR and kept in-frame beta chains. Each record represents a unique CDR3 protein, reported with the most common genes and DNA among its rows. In all, the sample holds a few hundred thousand distinct CDR3 sequences, and roughly 17% of those were seen once. The ten largest clones capture approximately 12% of the sample. The study at large found these results: In the ex vivo response, HLA-C-restricted CMV-specific TCR beta clonotypes were dominant, and in two of eight donors the single most frequent clonotype came from this HLA-C-restricted group. Cumulative frequency of public TCR beta family members discriminated carriers of CMV infection plus the relevant HLA type in this cohort and an independent 352-donor cohort.

The CDR3 holds 14 amino acids from the cysteine to the phenylalanine. The only DNA kept is the CDR3, 42 bases in frame from the first base. Clipping removes 5 bases from V and 7 bases from J, with 7 as the unmatched junction base count. The sample comprised PBMCs. Here the chain combines TRBV12-3 or TRBV12-4 and TRBJ2-2, with 7 bases aligning to TRBD2. This clonotype was sampled from a human donor in good health (CMV status not recorded). Some clones in this sample may be carry-over from other donors' samples. The sequenced DNA is TGTGCCAGCAGTCTCTCTAGCGGTGGCGGGGAGCTGTTTTTT. This sequence encodes CASSLSSGGGELFF.